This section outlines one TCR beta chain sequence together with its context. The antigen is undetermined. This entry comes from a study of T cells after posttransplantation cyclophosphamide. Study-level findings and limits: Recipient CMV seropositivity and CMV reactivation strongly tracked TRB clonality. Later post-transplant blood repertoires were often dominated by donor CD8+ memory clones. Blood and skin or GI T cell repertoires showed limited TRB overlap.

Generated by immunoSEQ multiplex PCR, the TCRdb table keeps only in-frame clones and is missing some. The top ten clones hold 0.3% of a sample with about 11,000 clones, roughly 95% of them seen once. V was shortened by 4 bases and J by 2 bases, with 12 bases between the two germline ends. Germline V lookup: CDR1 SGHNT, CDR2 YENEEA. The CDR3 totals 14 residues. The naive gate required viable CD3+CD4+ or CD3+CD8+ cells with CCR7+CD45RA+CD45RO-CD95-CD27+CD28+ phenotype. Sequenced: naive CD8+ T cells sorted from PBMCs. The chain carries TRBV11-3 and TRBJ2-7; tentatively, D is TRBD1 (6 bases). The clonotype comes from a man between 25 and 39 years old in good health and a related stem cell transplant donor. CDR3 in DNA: TGTGCCAGCAGCTCCAGACAGGCGCCCTACGAGCAGTACTTC. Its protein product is CASSSRQAPYEQYF.